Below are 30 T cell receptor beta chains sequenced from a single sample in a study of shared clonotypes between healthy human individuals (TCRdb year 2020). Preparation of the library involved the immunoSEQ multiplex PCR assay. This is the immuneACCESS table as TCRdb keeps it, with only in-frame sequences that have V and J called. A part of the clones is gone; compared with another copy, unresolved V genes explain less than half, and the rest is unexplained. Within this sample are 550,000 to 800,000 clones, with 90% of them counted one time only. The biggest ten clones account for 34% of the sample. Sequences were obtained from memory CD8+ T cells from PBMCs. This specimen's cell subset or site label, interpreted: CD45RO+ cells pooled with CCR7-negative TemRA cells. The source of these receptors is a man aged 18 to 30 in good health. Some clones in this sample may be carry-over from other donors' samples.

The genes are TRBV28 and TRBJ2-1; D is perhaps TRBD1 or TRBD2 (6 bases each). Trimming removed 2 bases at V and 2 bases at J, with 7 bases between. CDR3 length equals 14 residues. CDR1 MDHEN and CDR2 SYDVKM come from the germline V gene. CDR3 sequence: CASSLRGPYNEQFF. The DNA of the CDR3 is TGTGCCAGCAGTTTACGGGGGCCCTACAATGAGCAGTTCTTC.

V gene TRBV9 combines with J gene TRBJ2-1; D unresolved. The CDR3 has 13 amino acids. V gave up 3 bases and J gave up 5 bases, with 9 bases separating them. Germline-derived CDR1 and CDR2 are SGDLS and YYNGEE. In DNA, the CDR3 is TGTGCCAGCAGCGGTCCGTTAGACAATGAGCAGTTCTTC. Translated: CASSGPLDNEQFF.

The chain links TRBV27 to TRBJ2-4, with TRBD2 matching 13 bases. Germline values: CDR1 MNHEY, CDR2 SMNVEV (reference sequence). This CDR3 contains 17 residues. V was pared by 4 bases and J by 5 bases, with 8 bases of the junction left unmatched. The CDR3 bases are TGTGCCAGCAGTTCTCGGACTAGCGGGAGTGGCGAAAACATTCAGTACTTC. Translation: CASSSRTSGSGENIQYF.

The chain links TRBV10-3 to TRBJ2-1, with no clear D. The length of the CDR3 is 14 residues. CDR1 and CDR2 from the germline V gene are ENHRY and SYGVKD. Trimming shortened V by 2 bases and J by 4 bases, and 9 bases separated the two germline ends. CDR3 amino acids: CAISEIRVYNEQFF. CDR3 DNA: TGTGCCATCAGTGAGATTAGGGTTTACAATGAGCAGTTCTTC.

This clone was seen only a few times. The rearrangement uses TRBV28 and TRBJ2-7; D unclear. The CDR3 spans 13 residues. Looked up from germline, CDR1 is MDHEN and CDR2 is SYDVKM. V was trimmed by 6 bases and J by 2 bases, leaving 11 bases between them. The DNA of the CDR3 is TGTGCCAGCAGCCAGTCCCTTACCTACGAGCAGTACTTC. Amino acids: CASSQSLTYEQYF.

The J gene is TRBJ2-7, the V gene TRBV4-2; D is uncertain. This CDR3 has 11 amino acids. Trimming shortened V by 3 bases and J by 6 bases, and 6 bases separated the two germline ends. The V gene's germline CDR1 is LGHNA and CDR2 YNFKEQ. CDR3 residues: CASSQGSEQYF. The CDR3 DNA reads TGTGCCAGCAGCCAGGGGTCCGAGCAGTACTTC.

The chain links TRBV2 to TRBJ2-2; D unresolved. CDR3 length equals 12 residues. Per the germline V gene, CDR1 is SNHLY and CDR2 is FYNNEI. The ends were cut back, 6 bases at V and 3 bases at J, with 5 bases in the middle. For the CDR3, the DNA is TGTGCCAGCAGGTCAGACACCGGGGAGCTGTTTTTT. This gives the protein CASRSDTGELFF.

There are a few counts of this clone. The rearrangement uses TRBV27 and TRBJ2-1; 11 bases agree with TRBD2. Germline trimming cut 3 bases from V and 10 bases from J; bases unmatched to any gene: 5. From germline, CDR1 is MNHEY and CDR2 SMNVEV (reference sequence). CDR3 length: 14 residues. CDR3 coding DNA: TGTGCCAGCAGTTTTAGCGGGAGGGCAGGGGAGCAGTTCTTC. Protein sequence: CASSFSGRAGEQFF.

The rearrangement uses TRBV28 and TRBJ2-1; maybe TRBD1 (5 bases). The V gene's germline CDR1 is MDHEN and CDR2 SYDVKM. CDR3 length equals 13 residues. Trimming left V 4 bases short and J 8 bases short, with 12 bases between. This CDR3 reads CASSWGWADEQFF. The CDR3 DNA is TGTGCCAGCAGTTGGGGCTGGGCCGATGAGCAGTTCTTC.

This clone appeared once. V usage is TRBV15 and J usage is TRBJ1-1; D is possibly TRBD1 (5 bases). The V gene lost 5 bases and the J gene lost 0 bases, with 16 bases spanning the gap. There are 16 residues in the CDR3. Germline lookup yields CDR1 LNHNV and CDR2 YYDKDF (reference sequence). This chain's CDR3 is CATSPQVRQLNTEAFF. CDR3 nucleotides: TGTGCCACCAGCCCCCAGGTTAGACAGTTGAACACTGAAGCTTTCTTT.

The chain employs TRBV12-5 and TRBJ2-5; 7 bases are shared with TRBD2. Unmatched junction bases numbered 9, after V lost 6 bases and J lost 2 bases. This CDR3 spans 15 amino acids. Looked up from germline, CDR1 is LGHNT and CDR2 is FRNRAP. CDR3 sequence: CASGIAAGLQETQYF. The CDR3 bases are TGTGCTAGTGGCATCGCCGCGGGACTACAAGAGACCCAGTACTTC. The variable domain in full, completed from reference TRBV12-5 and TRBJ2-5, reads DARVTQTPRHKVTEMGQEVTMRCQPILGHNTVFWYRQTMMQGLELLAYFRNRAPLDDSGMPKDRFSAEMPDATLATLKIQPSEPRDSAVYFCASGIAAGLQETQYFGPGTRLLVL.

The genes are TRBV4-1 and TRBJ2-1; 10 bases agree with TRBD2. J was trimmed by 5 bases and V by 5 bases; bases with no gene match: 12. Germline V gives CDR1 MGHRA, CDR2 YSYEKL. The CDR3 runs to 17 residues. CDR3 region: CASSTLWASGSHNEQFF. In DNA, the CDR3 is TGCGCCAGCAGCACTCTTTGGGCTAGCGGGAGCCACAATGAGCAGTTCTTC.

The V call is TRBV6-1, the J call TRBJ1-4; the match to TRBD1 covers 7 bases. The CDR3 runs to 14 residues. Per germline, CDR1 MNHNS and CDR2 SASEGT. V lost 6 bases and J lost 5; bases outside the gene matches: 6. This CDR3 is CASRGRDRNEKLFF. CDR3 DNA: TGTGCCAGCAGAGGACGGGACAGAAATGAAAAACTGTTTTTT.

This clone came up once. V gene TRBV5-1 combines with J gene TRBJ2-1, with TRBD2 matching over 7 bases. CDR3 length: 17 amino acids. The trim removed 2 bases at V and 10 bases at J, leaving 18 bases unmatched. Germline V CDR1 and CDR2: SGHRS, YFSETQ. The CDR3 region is CASSFHFGLGDTMEQFF. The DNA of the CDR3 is TGCGCCAGCAGCTTCCATTTCGGACTAGGAGACACAATGGAGCAGTTCTTC.

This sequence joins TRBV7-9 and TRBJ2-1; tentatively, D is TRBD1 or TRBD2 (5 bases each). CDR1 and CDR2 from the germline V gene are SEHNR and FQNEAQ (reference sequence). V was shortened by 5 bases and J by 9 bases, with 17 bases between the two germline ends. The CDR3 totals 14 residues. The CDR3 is CASSPGALYGEQFF. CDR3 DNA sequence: TGTGCCAGCAGCCCCGGGGCTTTGTATGGTGAGCAGTTCTTC.

CDR3 DNA sequence: TGCGCCAGCAGTGAGTCAGTTCGGACTAGCGGGAGAACAGATACGCAGTATTTT. Translating gives CASSESVRTSGRTDTQYF. V gene TRBV10-1 combines with J gene TRBJ2-3; 13 nucleotides line up with TRBD2. The junction had 6 bases not matched to a gene; V was cut back by 0 bases and J by 3 bases. There are 18 residues in the CDR3. Looked up from germline, CDR1 is WNHNN and CDR2 is SYGVQD (reference sequence).

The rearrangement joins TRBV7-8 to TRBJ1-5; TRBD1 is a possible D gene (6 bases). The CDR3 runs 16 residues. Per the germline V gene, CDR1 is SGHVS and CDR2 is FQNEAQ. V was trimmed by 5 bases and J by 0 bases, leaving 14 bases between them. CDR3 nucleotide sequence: TGTGCCAGCAGCACCGGGACACTGTATAGCAATCAGCCCCAGCATTTT. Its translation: CASSTGTLYSNQPQHF.

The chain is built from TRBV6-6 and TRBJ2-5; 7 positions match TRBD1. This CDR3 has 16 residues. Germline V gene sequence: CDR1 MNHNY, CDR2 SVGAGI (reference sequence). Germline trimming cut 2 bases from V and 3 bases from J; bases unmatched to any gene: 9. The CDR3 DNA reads TGTGCCAGCAGTTACCTCCCGCTAGGGGGCAAAGAGACCCAGTACTTC. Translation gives CASSYLPLGGKETQYF.

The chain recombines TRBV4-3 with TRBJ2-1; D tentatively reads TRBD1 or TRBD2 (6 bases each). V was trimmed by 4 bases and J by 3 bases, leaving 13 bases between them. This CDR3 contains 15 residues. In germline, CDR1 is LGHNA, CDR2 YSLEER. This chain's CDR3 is CASSPGAGVYNEQFF. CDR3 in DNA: TGCGCCAGCAGCCCGGGGGCGGGCGTCTACAATGAGCAGTTCTTC.

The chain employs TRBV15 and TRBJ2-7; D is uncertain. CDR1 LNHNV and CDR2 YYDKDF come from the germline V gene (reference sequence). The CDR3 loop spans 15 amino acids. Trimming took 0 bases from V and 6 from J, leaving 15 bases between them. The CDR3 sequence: CATSRDLGLRGEQYF. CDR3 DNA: TGTGCCACCAGCAGAGATCTAGGTCTCCGCGGCGAGCAGTACTTC. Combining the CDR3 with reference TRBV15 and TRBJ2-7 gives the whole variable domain DAMVIQNPRYQVTQFGKPVTLSCSQTLNHNVMYWYQQKSSQAPKLLFHYYDKDFNNEADTPDNFQSRRPNTSFCFLDIRSPGLGDTAMYLCATSRDLGLRGEQYFGPGTRLTVT.

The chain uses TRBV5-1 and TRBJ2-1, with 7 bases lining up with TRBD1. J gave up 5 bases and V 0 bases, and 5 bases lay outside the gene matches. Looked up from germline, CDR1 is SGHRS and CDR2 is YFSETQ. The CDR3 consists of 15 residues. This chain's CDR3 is CASSLGQGVHNEQFF. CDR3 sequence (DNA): TGCGCCAGCAGCTTGGGTCAGGGGGTTCACAATGAGCAGTTCTTC.

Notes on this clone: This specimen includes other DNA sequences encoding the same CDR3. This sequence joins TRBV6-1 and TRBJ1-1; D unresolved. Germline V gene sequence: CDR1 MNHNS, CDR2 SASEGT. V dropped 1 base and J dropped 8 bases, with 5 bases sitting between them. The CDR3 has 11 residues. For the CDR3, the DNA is TGTGCCAGCAGTGAAGGCGGAGAAGCTTTCTTT. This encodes CASSEGGEAFF.

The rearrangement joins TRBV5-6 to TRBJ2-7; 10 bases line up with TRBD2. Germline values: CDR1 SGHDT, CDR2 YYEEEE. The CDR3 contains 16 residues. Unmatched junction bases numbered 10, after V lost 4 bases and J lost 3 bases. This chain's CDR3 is CASSPYPAGGDYEQYF. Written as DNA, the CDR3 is TGTGCCAGCAGCCCTTACCCAGCGGGGGGGGACTACGAGCAGTACTTC.

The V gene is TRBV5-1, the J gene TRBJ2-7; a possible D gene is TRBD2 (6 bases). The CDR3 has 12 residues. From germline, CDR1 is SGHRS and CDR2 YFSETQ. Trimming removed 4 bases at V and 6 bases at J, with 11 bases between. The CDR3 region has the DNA TGCGCCAGCAGCCCGGGGGAACGCGAGCAGTACTTC. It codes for CASSPGEREQYF.

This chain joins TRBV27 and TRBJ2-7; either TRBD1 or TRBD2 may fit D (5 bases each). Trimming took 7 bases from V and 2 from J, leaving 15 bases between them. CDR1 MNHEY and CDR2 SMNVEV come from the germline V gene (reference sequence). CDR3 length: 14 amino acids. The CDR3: CASTPRDGTYEQYF. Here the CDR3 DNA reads TGTGCCAGCACGCCCCGGGACGGGACCTACGAGCAGTACTTC.

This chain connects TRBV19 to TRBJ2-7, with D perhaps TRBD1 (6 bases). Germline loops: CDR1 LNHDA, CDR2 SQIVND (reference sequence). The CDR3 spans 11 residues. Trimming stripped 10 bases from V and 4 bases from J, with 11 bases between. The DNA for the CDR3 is TGTGCCACCAGCACAGGGTACGAGCAGTACTTC. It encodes CATSTGYEQYF.

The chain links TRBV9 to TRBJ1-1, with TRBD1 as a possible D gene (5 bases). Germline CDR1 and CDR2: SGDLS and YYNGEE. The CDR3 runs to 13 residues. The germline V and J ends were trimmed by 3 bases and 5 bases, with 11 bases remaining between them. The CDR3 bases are TGTGCCAGCAGCGGTGGGGGGAGGACTGAAGCTTTCTTT. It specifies CASSGGGRTEAFF.

CDR3 coding DNA: TGTGCCAGCAGTTTTGTGGGGGGCTTGAACACTGAAGCTTTCTTT. Its protein is CASSFVGGLNTEAFF. The chain links TRBV28 to TRBJ1-1; D may be TRBD1 (6 bases). The CDR3 spans 15 residues. Trimming left V 3 bases short and J 0 bases short, with 11 bases between. Germline V lookup: CDR1 MDHEN, CDR2 SYDVKM.

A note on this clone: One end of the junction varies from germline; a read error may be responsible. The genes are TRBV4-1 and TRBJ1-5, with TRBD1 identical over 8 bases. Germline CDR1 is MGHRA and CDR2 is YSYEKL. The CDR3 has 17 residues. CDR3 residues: CASSEDTTGGGWQPQHF. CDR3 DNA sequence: TGCGCCAGCAGCGAAGATACTACAGGGGGAGGGTGGCAGCCCCAGCATTTT.

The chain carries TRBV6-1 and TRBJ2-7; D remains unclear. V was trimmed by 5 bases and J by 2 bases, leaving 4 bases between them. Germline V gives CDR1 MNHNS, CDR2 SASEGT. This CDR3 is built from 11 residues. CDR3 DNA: TGTGCCAGCAGTTTACCCTACGAGCAGTACTTC. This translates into CASSLPYEQYF.